Below, one T cell receptor beta chain is given with its context. What it recognizes is unknown. Repertoires were generated with immunoSEQ multiplex PCR, while TCRdb's copy carries only in-frame clones and drops some. The table lists about 2.1 million clones, about 93% of them singletons. The data stem from a study of shared clonotypes between healthy human individuals. Study outcomes and limitations: Clonotype sharing levels among donors were expected to vary with sequencing depth.

The CDR3 is 14 residues long. The junction had 5 bases not matched to a gene; V was cut back by 5 bases and J by 5 bases. Germline lookup yields CDR1 MNHNY and CDR2 SVGAGI (reference sequence). Naive CD8 cells were CD45RO-negative, positively selected for CCR7, excluding terminally differentiated effector memory CD45RA+ cells. The sample comprised naive CD8+ T cells from PBMCs. The chain has TRBV6-6 and TRBJ1-1, with 10 bases that match TRBD1. The sequence derives from a man between 18 and 35 years old in good health. Some clones in this sample may be carry-over from other donors' samples. In nucleotides, the CDR3 is TGTGCCAGCAGTGTGACAGGGGGCGGAACTGAAGCTTTCTTT. Amino acid sequence: CASSVTGGGTEAFF.